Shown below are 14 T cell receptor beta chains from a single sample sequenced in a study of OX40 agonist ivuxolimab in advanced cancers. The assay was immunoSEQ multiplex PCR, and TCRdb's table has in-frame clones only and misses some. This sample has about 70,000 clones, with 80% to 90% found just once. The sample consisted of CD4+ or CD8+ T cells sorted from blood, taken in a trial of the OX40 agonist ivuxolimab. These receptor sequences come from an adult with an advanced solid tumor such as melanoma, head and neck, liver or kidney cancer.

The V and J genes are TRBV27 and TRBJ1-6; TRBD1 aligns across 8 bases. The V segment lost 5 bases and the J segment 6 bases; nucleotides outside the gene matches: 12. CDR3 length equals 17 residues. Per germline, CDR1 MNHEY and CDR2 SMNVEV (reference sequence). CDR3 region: CASSLQGQVTGNSPLHF. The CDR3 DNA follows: TGTGCCAGCAGTCTCCAGGGACAGGTGACGGGTAATTCACCCCTCCACTTT.

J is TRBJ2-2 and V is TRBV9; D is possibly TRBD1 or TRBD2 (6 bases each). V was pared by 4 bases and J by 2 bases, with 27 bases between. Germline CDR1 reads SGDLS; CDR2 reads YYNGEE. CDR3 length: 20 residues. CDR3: CASSPRGQTGSWYNTGELFF. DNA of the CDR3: TGTGCCAGCAGCCCCCGCGGACAGACCGGGAGTTGGTACAACACCGGGGAGCTGTTTTTT.

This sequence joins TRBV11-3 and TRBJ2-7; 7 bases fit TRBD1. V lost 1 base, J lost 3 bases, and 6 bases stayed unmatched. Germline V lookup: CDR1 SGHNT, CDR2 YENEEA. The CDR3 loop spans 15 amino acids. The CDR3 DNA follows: TGTGCCAGCAGCTTAGTGACAGGGCCTGGCTACGAGCAGTACTTC. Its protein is CASSLVTGPGYEQYF.

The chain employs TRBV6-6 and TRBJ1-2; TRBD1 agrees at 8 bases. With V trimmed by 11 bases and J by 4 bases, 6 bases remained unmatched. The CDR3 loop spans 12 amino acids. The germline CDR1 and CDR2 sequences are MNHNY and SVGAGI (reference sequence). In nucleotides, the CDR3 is TGTGCCGCAGGGGGCGTTGGCTATGGCTACACCTTC. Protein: CAAGGVGYGYTF.

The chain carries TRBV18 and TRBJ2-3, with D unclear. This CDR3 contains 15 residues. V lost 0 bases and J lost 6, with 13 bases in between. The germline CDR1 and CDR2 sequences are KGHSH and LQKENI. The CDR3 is CASSPPSTLRDTQYF. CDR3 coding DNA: TGTGCCAGCTCACCACCAAGTACCTTAAGGGATACGCAGTATTTT. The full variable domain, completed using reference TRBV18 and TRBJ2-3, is NAGVMQNPRHLVRRRGQEARLRCSPMKGHSHVYWYRQLPEEGLKFMVYLQKENIIDESGMPKERFSAEFPKEGPSILRIQQVVRGDSAAYFCASSPPSTLRDTQYFGPGTRLTVL.

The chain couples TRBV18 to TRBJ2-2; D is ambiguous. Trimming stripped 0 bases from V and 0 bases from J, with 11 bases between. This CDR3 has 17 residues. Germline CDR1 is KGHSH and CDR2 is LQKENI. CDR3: CASSPPGANTNTGELFF. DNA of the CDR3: TGTGCCAGCTCACCACCAGGAGCGAACACGAACACCGGGGAGCTGTTTTTT. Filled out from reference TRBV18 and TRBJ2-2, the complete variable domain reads NAGVMQNPRHLVRRRGQEARLRCSPMKGHSHVYWYRQLPEEGLKFMVYLQKENIIDESGMPKERFSAEFPKEGPSILRIQQVVRGDSAAYFCASSPPGANTNTGELFFGEGSRLTVL.

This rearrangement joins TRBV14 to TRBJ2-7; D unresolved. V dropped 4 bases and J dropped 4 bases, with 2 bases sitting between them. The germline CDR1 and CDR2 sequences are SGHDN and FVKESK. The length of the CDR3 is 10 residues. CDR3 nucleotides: TGTGCCAGCAGCCCGTACGAGCAGTACTTC. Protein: CASSPYEQYF. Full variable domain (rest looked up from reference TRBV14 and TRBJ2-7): EAGVTQFPSHSVIEKGQTVTLRCDPISGHDNLYWYRRVMGKEIKFLLHFVKESKQDESGMPNNRFLAERTGGTYSTLKVQPAELEDSGVYFCASSPYEQYFGPGTRLTVT.

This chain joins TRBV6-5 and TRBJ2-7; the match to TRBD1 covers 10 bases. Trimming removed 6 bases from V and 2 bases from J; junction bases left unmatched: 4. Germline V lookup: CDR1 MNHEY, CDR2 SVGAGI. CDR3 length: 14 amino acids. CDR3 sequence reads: CASRMGQGTYEQYF. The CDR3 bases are TGTGCCAGCAGAATGGGACAGGGGACCTACGAGCAGTACTTC.

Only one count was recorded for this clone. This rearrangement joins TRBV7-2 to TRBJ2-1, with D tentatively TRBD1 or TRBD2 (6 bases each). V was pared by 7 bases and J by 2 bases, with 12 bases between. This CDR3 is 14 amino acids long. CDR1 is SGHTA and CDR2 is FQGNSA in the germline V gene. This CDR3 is CASKQGGPYNEQFF. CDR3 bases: TGTGCCAGCAAACAGGGAGGCCCCTACAATGAGCAGTTCTTC.

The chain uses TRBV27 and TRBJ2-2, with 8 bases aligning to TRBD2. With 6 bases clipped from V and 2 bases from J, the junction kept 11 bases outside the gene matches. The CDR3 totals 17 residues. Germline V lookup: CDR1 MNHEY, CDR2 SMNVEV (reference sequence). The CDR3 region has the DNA TGTGCCAGCAGCCCTGTCGGGGGGGGCCGTAACACCGGGGAGCTGTTTTTT. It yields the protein CASSPVGGGRNTGELFF.

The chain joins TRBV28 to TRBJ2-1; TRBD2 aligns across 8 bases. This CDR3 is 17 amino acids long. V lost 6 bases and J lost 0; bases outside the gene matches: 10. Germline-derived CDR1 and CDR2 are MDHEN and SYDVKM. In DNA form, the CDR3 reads TGTGCCAGCAGGGGGACTAGACGTCGTGTCTCCTACAATGAGCAGTTCTTC. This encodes CASRGTRRRVSYNEQFF.

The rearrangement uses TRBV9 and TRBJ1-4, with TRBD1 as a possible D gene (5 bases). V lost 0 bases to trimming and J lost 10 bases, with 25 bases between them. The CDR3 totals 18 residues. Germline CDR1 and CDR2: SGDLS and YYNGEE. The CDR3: CASSVEVFPDSGEGKLFF. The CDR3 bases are TGTGCCAGCAGCGTAGAGGTGTTCCCAGACAGCGGCGAGGGAAAACTGTTTTTT.

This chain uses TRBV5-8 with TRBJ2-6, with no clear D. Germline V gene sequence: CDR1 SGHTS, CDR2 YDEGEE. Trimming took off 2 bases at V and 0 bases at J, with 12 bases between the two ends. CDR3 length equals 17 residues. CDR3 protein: CASSFYKIVSGANVLTF. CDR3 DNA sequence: TGTGCCAGCAGCTTTTACAAAATCGTCTCTGGGGCCAACGTCCTGACTTTC. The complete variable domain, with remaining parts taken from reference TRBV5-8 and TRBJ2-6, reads EAGVTQSPTHLIKTRGQQATLRCSPISGHTSVYWYQQALGLGLQFLLWYDEGEERNRGNFPPRFSGRQFPNYSSELNVNALELEDSALYLCASSFYKIVSGANVLTFGAGSRLTVL.

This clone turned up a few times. CDR3 protein: CASSPKQGLAKNIQYF. The DNA for the CDR3 is TGTGCCAGCTCACCCAAACAGGGGCTAGCCAAAAACATTCAGTACTTC. This chain uses TRBV18 with TRBJ2-4, with 7 bases identical to TRBD1. Germline V gene data show CDR1 as KGHSH and CDR2 as LQKENI. The CDR3 consists of 16 residues. Germline trimming cut 3 bases from V and 0 bases from J; bases unmatched to any gene: 5.